The clone carrying this T cell receptor beta chain was seen repeatedly, ten times or more. Antigen unknown. The source of the sample is a study of Graves' ophthalmopathy and Graves' hyperthyroidism. Study overall: The collection of peripheral blood took place at initial diagnosis, before any treatment.

V was shortened by 0 bases and J by 1 base, with 13 bases between the two germline ends. There are 16 residues in the CDR3. Germline V gene lookup returns CDR1 LGHNA and CDR2 YNFKEQ. Findings of the study overall: In blood, most expanded thyroid clonotypes above 0.001 frequency were also detected.

Amplification from RNA transcripts yielded the TCR beta CDR3 regions. First-round RT-PCR used HTBI primers; second-round multiplex PCR followed. TCRdb independently ran MiXCR on the multiplex PCR reads; one entry per CDR3 protein. The sample shows hundreds of thousands of distinct CDR3 sequences, over 20% of them seen only once. The evidence that diagnosis relied on was clinical symptoms, serum thyroxine, TRAb, thyroid ultrasound and orbital computed tomography. Material for sequencing was peripheral blood. The chain couples TRBV4-2 to TRBJ2-7; a possible D gene is TRBD1 (6 bases). This sequence originates from a young woman with stable Graves' hyperthyroidism. CDR3 bases: TGTGCCAGCAGCCAAGATAGGACAGCGGTTTCCTACGAGCAGTACTTC. This gives the protein CASSQDRTAVSYEQYF.